This T cell receptor (beta chain) derives from a study of blood T cells in healthy people across ages. Notes on the study in general: Age brought a roughly linear fall in TCR beta diversity measured per million T cells. Long-lived donors had more naive CD4+ cells and higher diversity than aged donors.

Next came a second PCR, run for about 7 to 12 cycles, which used a sample-barcoded 5' primer along with a J-beta primer mix. TCRdb redid the calling of the 5' RACE reads with MiXCR, one entry per CDR3 protein. The sample contains 800,000 to 1,000,000 distinct CDR3 sequences, about 48% of which appear only once. Extracted total RNA amounted to at least 5.5 micrograms for each sample. A remark on this clonotype: The antigen is unknown.

CDR3 size: 15 residues. V dropped 4 bases and J dropped 1; count of bases not matched to a gene: 5. The germline gives CDR1 SGHTA, CDR2 FQGTGA. The sample was blood. The receptor's source is a man aged 30 to 45 in good health. This sequence joins TRBV7-3 and TRBJ2-5, with TRBD1 matching 8 bases. The CDR3 sequence: CASSSSGQGQETQYF. For the CDR3, the DNA is TGTGCCAGCAGCTCTTCAGGACAGGGCCAAGAGACCCAGTACTTC.